The 14 T cell receptor beta chains below were found in one sample sequenced in a study of cytomegalovirus exposure and HLA in healthy donors. Primers: 60 Vbeta forward and 13 Jbeta reverse. Profiling relied on immunoSEQ multiplex PCR, and the TCRdb table lists in-frame clones only, not all of them. Among 100,000 or so clones listed, over 70% were seen once. Sequenced: PBMCs. The receptor set was obtained from a man aged 50-59 years in good health and CMV-seronegative.

This clone has a single count. The chain employs TRBV28 and TRBJ1-4, with 8 bases aligning to TRBD1. The V gene end was trimmed by 5 bases and the J gene end by 3 bases; junction bases not matched to a gene: 11. The germline gives CDR1 MDHEN, CDR2 SYDVKM. This CDR3 comprises 17 residues. The CDR3 loop is CASSPRQGALANEKLFF. The CDR3 nucleotides are TGTGCCAGCAGTCCCCGCCAGGGGGCTTTAGCTAATGAAAAACTGTTTTTT.

The chain uses TRBV7-2 and TRBJ1-4, with D tentatively TRBD1 (5 bases). CDR1 is SGHTA, CDR2 FQGNSA, per germline. The CDR3 has 15 residues. Trimming stripped 5 bases from V and 7 bases from J, with 17 bases between. This chain's CDR3 is CASSPQSGIVEKLFF. The CDR3 DNA sequence: TGTGCCAGCAGCCCCCAATCAGGGATAGTTGAAAAACTGTTTTTT.

The chain uses TRBV29-1 and TRBJ2-1; 10 nucleotides align to TRBD1. J lost 10 bases, V lost 4 bases, and 13 bases had no gene match. The germline V gene encodes CDR1 SQVTM and CDR2 ANQGSEA. CDR3 length: 15 residues. Here the CDR3 reads CSVVNFGTGAKEQFF. The CDR3 DNA reads TGCAGCGTTGTCAATTTCGGGACAGGGGCTAAGGAGCAGTTCTTC.

The V call is TRBV6-5, the J call TRBJ2-1, with 7 bases that match TRBD1. The CDR3 is made up of 13 amino acids. The J segment lost 6 bases and the V segment lost 6 bases, leaving 5 bases of the junction unmatched. CDR1 is MNHEY, CDR2 SVGAGI, per germline. As DNA, the CDR3 is TGTGCCAGCAGACCGACAGGGTTCAATGAGCAGTTCTTC. This translates into CASRPTGFNEQFF.

The chain couples TRBV30 to TRBJ2-7; tentative D call: TRBD2 (6 bases). Trimming cost V 2 bases and J 5 bases, with 13 bases left between them. Germline CDR1 and CDR2: GTSNPN and SVGIG (reference sequence). This CDR3 region has 13 residues. CDR3 residues: CAWSSGGLNEQYF. CDR3 nucleotide sequence: TGTGCCTGGAGTAGTGGAGGGTTGAACGAGCAGTACTTC.

The chain recombines TRBV4-3 with TRBJ2-1; 8 nucleotides match TRBD2. J gave up 5 bases and V 4 bases, and 7 bases lay outside the gene matches. Germline CDR1 reads LGHNA; CDR2 reads YSLEER. The CDR3 is made up of 15 amino acids. This CDR3 is CASSPHRGRNNEQFF. DNA for the CDR3: TGCGCCAGCAGCCCCCATCGCGGGAGGAACAATGAGCAGTTCTTC.

This chain joins TRBV29-1 and TRBJ2-3, with 11 bases fitting TRBD2. Germline trimming cut 4 bases from V and 3 bases from J; bases unmatched to any gene: 6. The CDR3 consists of 15 residues. Germline values: CDR1 SQVTM, CDR2 ANQGSEA. CDR3 amino acids: CSVGGTSGETDTQYF. CDR3 sequence (DNA): TGCAGCGTTGGGGGGACTAGCGGAGAAACAGATACGCAGTATTTT.

This chain connects TRBV4-1 to TRBJ2-3, with 8 bases aligning to TRBD1. Germline V gene data show CDR1 as MGHRA and CDR2 as YSYEKL. J gave up 2 bases and V 4 bases, and 2 bases lay outside the gene matches. CDR3 size: 14 residues. The CDR3 nucleotides are TGCGCCAGCAGCCGACAGGGGCCCACAGATACGCAGTATTTT. This gives the protein CASSRQGPTDTQYF.

This rearrangement joins TRBV30 to TRBJ2-7; 7 bases are a match to TRBD1. V dropped 4 bases and J dropped 4; count of bases not matched to a gene: 13. CDR3 size: 15 residues. Germline V gene lookup returns CDR1 GTSNPN and CDR2 SVGIG (reference sequence). In nucleotides, the CDR3 is TGTGCCTGGAACCCGGGACAGACGATACTGTACGAGCAGTACTTC. Amino acids: CAWNPGQTILYEQYF.

The chain carries TRBV18 and TRBJ1-1; 8 bases match TRBD1. The J segment lost 5 bases and the V segment lost 3 bases, leaving 5 bases of the junction unmatched. There are 14 residues in the CDR3. Looked up from germline, CDR1 is KGHSH and CDR2 is LQKENI. The CDR3 nucleotides are TGTGCCAGCTCACCCCTAGACAGGGGAACTGAAGCTTTCTTT. Translation gives CASSPLDRGTEAFF.

The gene calls are TRBV7-6 and TRBJ2-1; 10 positions agree with TRBD1. CDR1 is SGHVS and CDR2 is FNYEAQ in the germline V gene. Trimming at V came to 1 base and at J to 9 bases, leaving 6 bases not matched to a gene. CDR3 size: 15 residues. CDR3 in amino acids: CASSLVGTGVSEQFF. CDR3 DNA: TGTGCCAGCAGCTTAGTAGGGACAGGGGTGAGTGAGCAGTTCTTC.

J is TRBJ1-2 and V is TRBV15; a possible D gene is TRBD1 (5 bases). With 4 bases removed from V and 4 bases from J, the gap between germline ends came to 13 bases. Germline V gene data show CDR1 as LNHNV and CDR2 as YYDKDF (reference sequence). CDR3 length: 14 residues. The CDR3 sequence: CATSKAGQGYGYTF. The CDR3 DNA sequence: TGTGCCACCAGCAAGGCCGGCCAGGGCTATGGCTACACCTTC. Supplemented by reference TRBV15 and TRBJ1-2, the full variable domain reads DAMVIQNPRYQVTQFGKPVTLSCSQTLNHNVMYWYQQKSSQAPKLLFHYYDKDFNNEADTPDNFQSRRPNTSFCFLDIRSPGLGDTAMYLCATSKAGQGYGYTFGSGTRLTVV.

Notes on this clone: An end of the junction does not agree with germline; a read error may underlie this. The chain couples TRBV13 to TRBJ1-6, with D unclear. The CDR3 spans 17 residues. Germline CDR1 and CDR2: PRHDT and FYEKMQ (reference sequence). The CDR3 spells CASSLGRGSSYNSPLHF. The CDR3 coding sequence is TGTGCCAGCAGCCTAGGGCGGGGTAGCTCCTATAATTCACCCCTCCACTTT.

This chain connects TRBV6-5 to TRBJ1-5; TRBD1 matches at 9 bases. Looked up from germline, CDR1 is MNHEY and CDR2 is SVGAGI. This CDR3 is built from 14 residues. The J segment lost 6 bases and the V segment lost 7 bases, leaving 7 bases of the junction unmatched. This chain's CDR3 is CASTRDRELQPQHF. The DNA of the CDR3 is TGTGCCAGCACCAGGGACAGGGAACTTCAGCCCCAGCATTTT.